Below are 4 T cell receptor beta chains sequenced from a single sample in a study of T cells in Graves' hyperthyroidism and ophthalmopathy. TCR beta CDR3 sequences were amplified from RNA transcripts. The HTBI primer set drove a first-round RT-PCR of the TCR CDR3. TCRdb independently ran MiXCR on the multiplex PCR reads; one entry per CDR3 protein. Here the sample spans about 640,000 distinct CDR3 sequences, 14% being singletons. The sample comprised blood. These receptors were obtained from a woman aged 50 to 60 with Graves' ophthalmopathy.

This clonotype was recorded at least ten times. J is TRBJ2-1 and V is TRBV20-1; 11 bases map to TRBD2. With 6 bases clipped from V and 8 bases from J, the junction kept 9 bases outside the gene matches. CDR3 length: 14 amino acids. The V gene's germline CDR1 is DFQATT and CDR2 SNEGSKA (reference sequence). The CDR3 protein is CSARFTSGSYEQFF. The CDR3, as DNA: TGCAGTGCGCGATTCACTAGCGGGAGCTATGAGCAGTTCTTC.

Points on this clonotype: An end of the junction differs from the germline gene, which may be a read error. The chain has TRBV20-1 and TRBJ1-2, with unresolved D. The length of the CDR3 is 11 residues. The germline CDR1 and CDR2 sequences are DFQATT and SNEGSKA (reference sequence). CDR3 in amino acids: CSARGLRGYAF. The CDR3 coding sequence is TGCAGTGCTAGAGGACTTCGCGGCTACGCCTTC.

The table lists this clonotype with a few counts. The chain combines TRBV6-2 or TRBV6-3 with TRBJ2-7; the D gene is possibly TRBD2 (6 bases). The V end was cut by 8 bases, the J end by 1 base, with 15 bases between. Germline CDR1 and CDR2: MNHEY and SVGEGT. The CDR3 runs to 14 residues. The CDR3 region is CASAAGMSSYEQYF. The CDR3 DNA reads as TGTGCCAGCGCGGCGGGAATGAGTTCCTACGAGCAGTACTTC.

The chain links TRBV20-1 to TRBJ2-7; weak D call: TRBD2 (5 bases). V was cut by 4 bases and J by 0 bases, with 10 bases left in between. The germline gives CDR1 DFQATT, CDR2 SNEGSKA (reference sequence). The CDR3 consists of 13 residues. The CDR3 is CSAITGSSYEQYF. CDR3 bases: TGCAGTGCTATAACGGGGTCCTCCTACGAGCAGTACTTC.